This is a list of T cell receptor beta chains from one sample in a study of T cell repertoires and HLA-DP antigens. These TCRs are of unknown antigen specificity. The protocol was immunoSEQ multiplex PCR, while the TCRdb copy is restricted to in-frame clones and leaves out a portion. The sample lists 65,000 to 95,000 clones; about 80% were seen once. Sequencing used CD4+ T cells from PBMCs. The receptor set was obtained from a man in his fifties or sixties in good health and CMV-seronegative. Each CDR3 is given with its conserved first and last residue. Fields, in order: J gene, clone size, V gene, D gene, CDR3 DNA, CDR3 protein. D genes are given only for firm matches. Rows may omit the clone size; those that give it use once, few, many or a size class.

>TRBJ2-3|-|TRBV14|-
TGTGCCAGCAGCCAAGATCTGAGGGGCACAGATACGCAGTATTTT
CASSQDLRGTDTQYF
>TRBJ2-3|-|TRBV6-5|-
TGTGCCAGCAGTTACGGGGGTAGCACAGATACGCAGTATTTT
CASSYGGSTDTQYF
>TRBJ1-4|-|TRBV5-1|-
TGCGCCAGCAGCTTGGTGGCAGGGCGGGATGAAAAACTGTTTTTT
CASSLVAGRDEKLFF
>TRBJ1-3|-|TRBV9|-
TGTGCCAGCAGCGTAGATTGGGGGTCTGGAAACACCATATATTTT
CASSVDWGSGNTIYF
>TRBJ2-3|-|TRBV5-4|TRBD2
TGTGCCAGCAGCTTTGGACTAGCGGTTAGCTTTAGCACAGATACGCAGTATTTT
CASSFGLAVSFSTDTQYF
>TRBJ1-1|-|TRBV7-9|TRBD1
TGTGCCAGCAGAGGACAGGGAGGGGACACTGAAGCTTTCTTT
CASRGQGGDTEAFF
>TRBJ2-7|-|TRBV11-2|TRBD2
TGTGCCAGCAGCGGGACTAGTCGAAACGAGCAGTACTTC
CASSGTSRNEQYF
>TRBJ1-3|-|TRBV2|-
TGTGCCAGCAGTCGTGAGGGAAGCTCTGGAAACACCATATATTTT
CASSREGSSGNTIYF
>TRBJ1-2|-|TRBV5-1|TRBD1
TGCGCCAGCAGCTTGCGGGGACAGGGATATGGCTACACCTTC
CASSLRGQGYGYTF
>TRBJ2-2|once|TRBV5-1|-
TGCGCCAGCAGCTTAAGTGGGCCGGACACCGGGGAGCTGTTTTTT
CASSLSGPDTGELFF
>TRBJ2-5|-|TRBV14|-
TGTGCCAGCAGCCGAACCCGGGACAACCAGTACTTC
CASSRTRDNQYF
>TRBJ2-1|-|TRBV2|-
TGTGCCAGCAGGGGATTAGCGGCAAGCTCCTACAATGAGCAGTTCTTC
CASRGLAASSYNEQFF
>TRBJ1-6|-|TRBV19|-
TGTGCCAGTAGTATCCGGCAACGCTCCTATAATTCACCCCTCCACTTT
CASSIRQRSYNSPLHF
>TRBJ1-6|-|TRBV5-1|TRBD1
TGCGCCAGCAGCCCCGGGACAGGGGCTTCACCCCTCCACTTT
CASSPGTGASPLHF
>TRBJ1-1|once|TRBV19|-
TGTGCCAGTAGTGCCGGGACATTAAACACTGAAGCTTTCTTT
CASSAGTLNTEAFF
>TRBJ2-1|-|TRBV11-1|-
TGTGCCAGCAGCCCAAACGCGCTAGGCCCCTACAATGAGCAGTTCTTC
CASSPNALGPYNEQFF
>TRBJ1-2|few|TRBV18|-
TGTGCCAGCTCACCACCGTCCCAGGGAGATGGCTACACCTTC
CASSPPSQGDGYTF
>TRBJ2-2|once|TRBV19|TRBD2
TGTGCCAGTACCAATCGGGGGGGGCTCCCTGCCGGGGAGCTGTTTTTT
CASTNRGGLPAGELFF
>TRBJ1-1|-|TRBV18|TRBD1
TGTGCCAGCTCACAAACAGGGGGCAATGGAAACACTGAAGCTTTCTTT
CASSQTGGNGNTEAFF
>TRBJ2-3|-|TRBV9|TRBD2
TGTGCCAGCAGCGCCTTCTCCGGGACTAGCGGACTCACAGATACGCAGTATTTT
CASSAFSGTSGLTDTQYF
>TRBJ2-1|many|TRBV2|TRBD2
TGTGCCAGCAGTGAGAGGCGGGGGGGAAGATACAATGAGCAGTTCTTC
CASSERRGGRYNEQFF
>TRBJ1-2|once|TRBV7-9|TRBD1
TGTGCCAGCAGCCTCGGGACAGGAGTCCCTAACTATGGCTACACCTTC
CASSLGTGVPNYGYTF
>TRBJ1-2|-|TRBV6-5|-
TGTGCCAGCAGCTCGACAGAAGATGGCTACACCTTC
CASSSTEDGYTF
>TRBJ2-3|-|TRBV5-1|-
TGCGCCAGCAGCTTGGAAGGGGGATTACCTCTGGATACGCAGTATTTT
CASSLEGGLPLDTQYF
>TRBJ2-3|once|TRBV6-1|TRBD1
TGTGCCAGCAGAACCGGGACAGGCACAGATACGCAGTATTTT
CASRTGTGTDTQYF
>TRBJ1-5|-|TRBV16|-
TGTGCCAGCAGCAACAGGGAAGGATTCAATCAGCCCCAGCATTTT
CASSNREGFNQPQHF
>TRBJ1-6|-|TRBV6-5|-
TGTGCCAGCAGTATAGAGGCCGGCGATTCACCCCTCCACTTT
CASSIEAGDSPLHF
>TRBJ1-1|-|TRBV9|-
TGTGCCAGCAGCGTAGGGGGTGGGGTGACTGAAGCTTTCTTT
CASSVGGGVTEAFF
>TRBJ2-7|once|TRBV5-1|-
TGCGCCAGCAGCTTCGAGGGCTCCTACGAGCAGTACTTC
CASSFEGSYEQYF
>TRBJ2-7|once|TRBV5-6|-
TGTGCCAGCAGCATCCTACCGGGACACGCCTCCTACGAGCAGTACTTC
CASSILPGHASYEQYF
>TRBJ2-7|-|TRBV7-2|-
TGTGCCAGCAGCTTCGCCGAGCAGTACTTC
CASSFAEQYF
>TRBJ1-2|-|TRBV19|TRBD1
TGTGCCAGTAGGAAGGGGACAGAGTATGGCTACACCTTC
CASRKGTEYGYTF
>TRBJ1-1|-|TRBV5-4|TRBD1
TGTGCCAGCAGCCCCCCAGGGGGGGGGACTGAAGCTTTCTTT
CASSPPGGGTEAFF
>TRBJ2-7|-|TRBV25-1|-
TGTGCCAGCAGTGCAATGACAGGGAGGCGGGGGGAGCAGTACTTC
CASSAMTGRRGEQYF
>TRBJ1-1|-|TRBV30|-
TGTGCCTGGAGCCCCAGCCCCCACAGGGTTTATACTGAAGCTTTCTTT
CAWSPSPHRVYTEAFF
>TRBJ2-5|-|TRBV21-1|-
TGTGCCAGCAGCAAATTGCGGACAGGGGTTATCCAAGAGACCCAGTACTTC
CASSKLRTGVIQETQYF
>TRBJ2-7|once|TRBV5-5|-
TGTGCCAGCAGCTTGAGCCCCAACCACGAGCAGTACTTC
CASSLSPNHEQYF
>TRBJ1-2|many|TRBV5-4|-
TGTGCCAGCAGCTCCGGGACCGAAGTTTATGGCTACACCTTC
CASSSGTEVYGYTF
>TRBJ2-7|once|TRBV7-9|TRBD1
TGTGCCAGCAGCCCGGGGACAGGGAGCTCCTACGAGCAGTACTTC
CASSPGTGSSYEQYF
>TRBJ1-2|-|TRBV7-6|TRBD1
TGTGCCAGCAGCCCCGGACAGGACTATGGCTACACCTTC
CASSPGQDYGYTF
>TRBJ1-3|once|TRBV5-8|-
TGTGCCAGCAGCCGCATCGGGGAGGGAAACACCATATATTTT
CASSRIGEGNTIYF
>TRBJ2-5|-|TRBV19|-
TGTGCCAGTAGTGACCGAGACACCAAAGAGACCCAGTACTTC
CASSDRDTKETQYF
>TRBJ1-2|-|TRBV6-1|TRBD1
TGTGCCAGCAGTGGATTGACGACAGGGCTGCGATATGGCTACACCTTC
CASSGLTTGLRYGYTF
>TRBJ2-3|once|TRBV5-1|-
TGCGCCAGCAGCCGATTTTCAGGGAGCACAGATACGCAGTATTTT
CASSRFSGSTDTQYF
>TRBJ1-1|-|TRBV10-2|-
TGCGCCAGCAGTGAGGACCATACAATCGGGTTGGGTGAAGCTTTCTTT
CASSEDHTIGLGEAFF
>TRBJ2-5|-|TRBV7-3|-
TGTGCCAGCAGCTTAAACGGTCAGGTGGAGGGAGAGACCCAGTACTTC
CASSLNGQVEGETQYF
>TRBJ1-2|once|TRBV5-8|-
TGTGCCAGCAGCTTGGGAGGGGTTAAGTATGGCTACACCTTC
CASSLGGVKYGYTF
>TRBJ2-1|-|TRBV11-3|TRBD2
TGTGCCAGCAGCTTAGGTCTGACTAGCGGGAGTAAAACCAATGAGCAGTTCTTC
CASSLGLTSGSKTNEQFF
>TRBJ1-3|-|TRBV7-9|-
TGTGCCAGCAGCTTAAGTTCGGGGAGAAACACCATATATTTT
CASSLSSGRNTIYF
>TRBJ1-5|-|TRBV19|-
TGTGCCAGTAGTATGGAGGGTCGTTCTTGGCAGCCCCAGCATTTT
CASSMEGRSWQPQHF
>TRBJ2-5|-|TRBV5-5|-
TGTGCCAGCAGCTTGTTAGAAGAGACCCAGTACTTC
CASSLLEETQYF